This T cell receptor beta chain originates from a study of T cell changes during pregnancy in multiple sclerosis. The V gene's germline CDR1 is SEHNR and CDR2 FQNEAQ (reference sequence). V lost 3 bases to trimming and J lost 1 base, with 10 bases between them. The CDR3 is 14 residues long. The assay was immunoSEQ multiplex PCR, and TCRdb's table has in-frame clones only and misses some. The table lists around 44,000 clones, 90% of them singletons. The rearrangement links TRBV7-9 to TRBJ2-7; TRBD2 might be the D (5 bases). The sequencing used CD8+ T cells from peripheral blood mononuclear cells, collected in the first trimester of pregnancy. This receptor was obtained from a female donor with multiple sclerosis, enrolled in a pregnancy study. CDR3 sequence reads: CASSFPSLSYEQYF. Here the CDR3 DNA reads TGTGCCAGCAGCTTCCCTAGCCTTTCCTACGAGCAGTACTTC. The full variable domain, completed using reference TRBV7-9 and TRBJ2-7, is DTGVSQNPRHKITKRGQNVTFRCDPISEHNRLYWYRQTLGQGPEFLTYFQNEAQLEKSRLLSDRFSAERPKGSFSTLEIQRTEQGDSAMYLCASSFPSLSYEQYFGPGTRLTVT.